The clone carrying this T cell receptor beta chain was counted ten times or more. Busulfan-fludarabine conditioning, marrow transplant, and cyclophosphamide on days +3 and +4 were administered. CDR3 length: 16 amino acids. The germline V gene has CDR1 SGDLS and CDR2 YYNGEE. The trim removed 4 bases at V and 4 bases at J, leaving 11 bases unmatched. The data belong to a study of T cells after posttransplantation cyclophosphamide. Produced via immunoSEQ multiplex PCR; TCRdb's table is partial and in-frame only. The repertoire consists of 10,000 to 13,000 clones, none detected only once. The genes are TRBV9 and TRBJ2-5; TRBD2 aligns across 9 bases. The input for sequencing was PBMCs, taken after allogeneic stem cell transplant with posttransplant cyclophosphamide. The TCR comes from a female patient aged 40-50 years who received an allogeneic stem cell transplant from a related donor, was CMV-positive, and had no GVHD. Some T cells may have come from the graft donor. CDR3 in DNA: TGTGCCAGCAGCAAGCAGACCGGACTAGCGCCAGAGACCCAGTACTTC. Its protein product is CASSKQTGLAPETQYF.